Here is one T cell receptor beta chain with its context. The record originates from a study of blood T cell repertoires in COVID-19. About the study: Samples taken during acute and convalescent COVID-19 were collected in the United States, Italy and Spain.

This CDR3 has 15 residues. In germline, CDR1 is MNHEY, CDR2 SVGEGT. The junction had 8 bases not matched to a gene; V was cut back by 5 bases and J by 4 bases. Profiled with immunoSEQ multiplex PCR; TCRdb holds only in-frame clones, not every one. The sample shows some 290,000 clones, 85% to 90% of them seen only once. The origin of this receptor is a woman aged 25 to 39 with COVID-19, enrolled during active disease. Sequenced sample: peripheral blood. The genes are TRBV6-2 or TRBV6-3 and TRBJ1-1, with TRBD1 matching 9 bases. CDR3 sequence: CASSHRQGGSTEAFF. The CDR3 DNA follows: TGTGCCAGCAGTCATCGACAGGGGGGATCCACTGAAGCTTTCTTT.